Shown below are 32 T cell receptor beta chains from a single sample sequenced in a study of identical twins. TCRdb reprocessed the 5' RACE reads with MiXCR, giving one entry per CDR3 protein. The table has about 250,000 distinct CDR3 sequences, 6% to 8% seen once. These data were also reused for a study on yellow fever vaccine responses in identical twins.

The sequencing sample was made of CD8+ T cells sorted from blood. Every receptor here comes from a woman under 30 in good health.

This clonotype was counted ten times or more. This sequence joins TRBV27 and TRBJ1-1; D is perhaps TRBD1 (5 bases). Germline values: CDR1 MNHEY, CDR2 SMNVEV (reference sequence). The V gene lost 4 bases and the J gene lost 4 bases, with 13 bases spanning the gap. This CDR3 spans 14 amino acids. The CDR3 here is CASSSDTWVTEAFF. The DNA for the CDR3 is TGTGCCAGCAGTTCGGACACCTGGGTCACTGAAGCTTTCTTT.

The V call is TRBV18, the J call TRBJ2-2, with 7 nucleotides matching TRBD1. V gave up 3 bases and J gave up 0 bases; unmatched junction bases: 7. The CDR3 has 17 residues. Germline CDR1 and CDR2: KGHSH and LQKENI. In DNA, the CDR3 is TGTGCCAGCTCACCTCTTGACAGGGCTCCGAACACCGGGGAGCTGTTTTTT. Amino acid sequence: CASSPLDRAPNTGELFF.

The V gene is TRBV7-2, the J gene TRBJ2-5; D may be TRBD1 (5 bases). Germline-derived CDR1 and CDR2 are SGHTA and FQGNSA. The V end was cut by 5 bases, the J end by 3 bases, with 16 bases between. The CDR3 is 15 amino acids. CDR3 in DNA: TGTGCCAGCAGCATTAGTTCATTCAGGGAAGAGACCCAGTACTTC. Amino acids: CASSISSFREETQYF. Full variable domain (outside the CDR3, taken from reference TRBV7-2 and TRBJ2-5): GAGVSQSPSNKVTEKGKDVELRCDPISGHTALYWYRQSLGQGLEFLIYFQGNSAPDKSGLPSDRFSAERTGGSVSTLTIQRTQQEDSAVYLCASSISSFREETQYFGPGTRLLVL.

The chain uses TRBV28 and TRBJ2-3, with 12 bases that match TRBD1. The CDR3 loop spans 15 amino acids. CDR1 and CDR2 from the germline V gene are MDHEN and SYDVKM. Trimming removed 5 bases from V and 5 bases from J; junction bases left unmatched: 5. The CDR3 sequence is CASSRDRGRRDTQYF. In DNA form, the CDR3 reads TGTGCCAGCAGTCGGGACAGGGGGCGCAGAGATACGCAGTATTTT. The variable domain in full, completed from reference TRBV28 and TRBJ2-3, reads DVKVTQSSRYLVKRTGEKVFLECVQDMDHENMFWYRQDPGLGLRLIYFSYDVKMKEKGDIPEGYSVSREKKERFSLILESASTNQTSMYLCASSRDRGRRDTQYFGPGTRLTVL.

This clonotype was seen a handful of times. The chain employs TRBV4-1 and TRBJ2-3; TRBD1 aligns across 7 bases. This CDR3 is 18 amino acids long. V shed 0 bases and J 4 bases; nucleotides not matched to a gene: 13. Germline-derived CDR1 and CDR2 are MGHRA and YSYEKL. CDR3 DNA: TGCGCCAGCAGCCAAGATGGCGCGACAGGGCCGGATCCAGATACGCAGTATTTT. This translates into CASSQDGATGPDPDTQYF.

This clonotype was seen repeatedly, ten times or more. The J gene is TRBJ2-7, the V gene TRBV10-3; D call uncertain. CDR1 is ENHRY, CDR2 SYGVKD, per germline. Trimming stripped 3 bases from V and 4 bases from J, with 19 bases between. The CDR3 consists of 16 residues. CDR3 region: CAISEIGWSSSYEQYF. Here the CDR3 DNA reads TGTGCCATCAGTGAAATCGGGTGGTCTAGTTCTTACGAGCAGTACTTC.

This clonotype was detected a few times. This chain uses TRBV5-6 with TRBJ2-4; D gene ambiguous. Trimming stripped 2 bases from V and 6 bases from J, with 6 bases between. CDR1 is SGHDT, CDR2 YYEEEE, per germline. CDR3 length equals 12 residues. The CDR3 region has the DNA TGTGCCAGCAGCTTCTCACCAAACATTCAGTACTTC. Protein: CASSFSPNIQYF.

This clonotype was seen many times. The chain joins TRBV12-3 or TRBV12-4 to TRBJ1-2; D is unresolved. This CDR3 spans 12 amino acids. V was shortened by 3 bases and J by 3 bases, with 5 bases between the two germline ends. The CDR3 region has the DNA TGTGCCAGCAGTTTTGAGGACTATGGCTACACCTTC. The encoded protein is CASSFEDYGYTF.

This chain uses TRBV2 with TRBJ2-5, with D unclear. The CDR3 runs 14 residues. Trimming removed 8 bases from V and 5 bases from J, with 18 bases in between. The V gene's germline CDR1 is SNHLY and CDR2 FYNNEI. The CDR3 loop is CASARLWSVETQYF. The CDR3 DNA follows: TGTGCCAGCGCCAGGTTGTGGTCTGTGGAGACCCAGTACTTC.

This clonotype was detected once. A clone one base away is much larger, so this may be a read error. The J gene is TRBJ2-2, the V gene TRBV5-1; D possibly matches TRBD1 or TRBD2 (5 bases each). This CDR3 is built from 14 residues. The V end was cut by 1 base, the J end by 6 bases, with 10 bases between. The germline CDR1 and CDR2 sequences are SGHRS and YFSETQ. The CDR3: CASSLMGPPGELFF. Written as DNA, the CDR3 is TGCGCCAGCAGCTTGATGGGACCCCCCGGGGAGCTGTTTTTT.

The chain carries TRBV7-6 and TRBJ2-1, with a weak D call TRBD2 (6 bases). CDR1 is SGHVS and CDR2 is FNYEAQ in the germline V gene. This CDR3 region has 16 residues. The ends were cut back, 5 bases at V and 0 bases at J, with 14 bases in the middle. CDR3 nucleotides: TGTGCCAGCAGCCCAGAGGAGGGCAGCTCCTACAATGAGCAGTTCTTC. It is translated as CASSPEEGSSYNEQFF.

There are a few counts of this clonotype. The J gene is TRBJ2-5, the V gene TRBV28; TRBD1 matches at 8 bases. Germline V gives CDR1 MDHEN, CDR2 SYDVKM. The V and J ends lost 1 base and 2 bases, in that order; junction bases with no gene match: 12. The CDR3 consists of 18 residues. CDR3 protein: CASSLSGQVSSQQETQYF. The CDR3 bases are TGTGCCAGCAGTTTATCGGGACAGGTGTCCTCACAACAAGAGACCCAGTACTTC.

This clonotype was observed at least ten times. The chain is built from TRBV7-9 and TRBJ2-3; tentative D call: TRBD1 (6 bases). The length of the CDR3 is 14 residues. Per the germline V gene, CDR1 is SEHNR and CDR2 is FQNEAQ (reference sequence). The V end was cut by 5 bases, the J end by 2 bases, with 11 bases between. The DNA of the CDR3 is TGTGCCAGCAGCCGGGACACCTACACAGATACGCAGTATTTT. It specifies CASSRDTYTDTQYF. Filled out from reference TRBV7-9 and TRBJ2-3, the complete variable domain reads DTGVSQNPRHKITKRGQNVTFRCDPISEHNRLYWYRQTLGQGPEFLTYFQNEAQLEKSRLLSDRFSAERPKGSFSTLEIQRTEQGDSAMYLCASSRDTYTDTQYFGPGTRLTVL.

This clonotype was seen a few times. The J gene is TRBJ2-7, the V gene TRBV7-9, with D possibly TRBD2 on 5 matching bases. Trimming removed 3 bases at V and 7 bases at J, with 10 bases between. This CDR3 has 12 residues. Germline-derived CDR1 and CDR2 are SEHNR and FQNEAQ (reference sequence). CDR3 nucleotide sequence: TGTGCCAGCAGCTTCGGGGTTACTGAGCAGTACTTC. This codes for CASSFGVTEQYF.

This chain connects TRBV27 to TRBJ2-5; 7 bases fit TRBD1. The CDR3 is 15 residues long. V shed 4 bases, J shed 5 bases, and the junction held 10 bases outside the gene matches. CDR1 and CDR2 (germline): MNHEY, SMNVEV (reference sequence). Here the CDR3 reads CASSSRDRAGETQYF. DNA of the CDR3: TGTGCCAGCAGTTCTCGCGACAGGGCCGGGGAGACCCAGTACTTC.

This clonotype was recorded at least ten times. The J gene is TRBJ1-2, the V gene TRBV12-5; D is undetermined. The CDR3 has 13 amino acids. CDR1 and CDR2 (germline): LGHNT, FRNRAP. Trimming shortened V by 2 bases and J by 2 bases, and 6 bases separated the two germline ends. CDR3 in amino acids: CASGLSSNYGYTF. The CDR3 nucleotides are TGTGCTAGTGGTTTGTCCTCAAACTATGGCTACACCTTC. The whole variable domain, remainder taken from reference TRBV12-5 and TRBJ1-2, is DARVTQTPRHKVTEMGQEVTMRCQPILGHNTVFWYRQTMMQGLELLAYFRNRAPLDDSGMPKDRFSAEMPDATLATLKIQPSEPRDSAVYFCASGLSSNYGYTFGSGTRLTVV.

This clonotype was found a few times. The genes are TRBV6-1 and TRBJ2-7; D ambiguous. Germline lookup yields CDR1 MNHNS and CDR2 SASEGT. This CDR3 contains 13 residues. The V end was cut by 1 base, the J end by 2 bases, with 6 bases between. The CDR3 region is CASSEGMTYEQYF. In DNA form, the CDR3 reads TGTGCCAGCAGTGAAGGAATGACCTACGAGCAGTACTTC.

This CDR3 is CASSLHAGVNTEAFF. CDR3 bases: TGCGCCAGCAGCCTCCATGCGGGGGTGAACACTGAAGCTTTCTTT. The V and J genes are TRBV5-1 and TRBJ1-1; the D gene is possibly TRBD1 (5 bases). Germline CDR1 is SGHRS and CDR2 is YFSETQ. The V end was cut by 4 bases, the J end by 0 bases, with 13 bases between. The CDR3 sequence is 15 residues long.

This clonotype appeared many times. This sequence joins TRBV4-1 and TRBJ2-7; the match to TRBD1 covers 7 bases. Germline CDR1 reads MGHRA; CDR2 reads YSYEKL. The CDR3 runs to 15 residues. The ends lost 3 bases at V and 9 bases at J; junction bases unmatched: 14. This CDR3 is CASSHEPGQNIGQYF. The CDR3 DNA sequence: TGCGCCAGCAGCCACGAGCCGGGACAGAATATCGGGCAGTACTTC.

The chain couples TRBV19 to TRBJ2-3; 7 bases map to TRBD2. Germline CDR1 reads LNHDA; CDR2 reads SQIVND (reference sequence). The CDR3 length is 14 residues. Unmatched junction bases numbered 3, after V lost 3 bases and J lost 3 bases. The CDR3 here is CASSIAGATDTQYF. Written as DNA, the CDR3 is TGTGCCAGTAGTATTGCGGGAGCAACAGATACGCAGTATTTT. The whole variable domain, remainder taken from reference TRBV19 and TRBJ2-3, is DGGITQSPKYLFRKEGQNVTLSCEQNLNHDAMYWYRQDPGQGLRLIYYSQIVNDFQKGDIAEGYSVSREKKESFPLTVTSAQKNPTAFYLCASSIAGATDTQYFGPGTRLTVL.

V and J are TRBV9 and TRBJ2-1, with TRBD2 identical over 7 bases. The CDR3 totals 15 residues. Germline V CDR1 and CDR2: SGDLS, YYNGEE. Trimming cost V 0 bases and J 8 bases; bases outside gene matches: 8. The CDR3 reads CASSVAGGEGYEQFF. CDR3 coding DNA: TGTGCCAGCAGCGTAGCGGGGGGAGAAGGCTATGAGCAGTTCTTC.

The chain is built from TRBV6-1 and TRBJ2-7; D gene ambiguous. Germline V gene lookup returns CDR1 MNHNS and CDR2 SASEGT. V shed 4 bases and J shed 0 bases, with 7 bases lying between them. This CDR3 spans 13 amino acids. In DNA form, the CDR3 reads TGTGCCAGCAGTGTGGGCCCCTCCTACGAGCAGTACGTC. This sequence encodes CASSVGPSYEQYV.

This clonotype was seen only a few times. The chain joins TRBV4-1 to TRBJ2-5; TRBD2 aligns across 9 bases. The CDR3 length is 16 residues. V dropped 3 bases and J dropped 5; count of bases not matched to a gene: 10. From germline, CDR1 is MGHRA and CDR2 YSYEKL. The CDR3 loop reads CASSHGPREGGETQYF. CDR3 coding DNA: TGCGCCAGCAGCCACGGCCCGCGGGAGGGGGGGGAGACCCAGTACTTC.

The J gene is TRBJ2-2, the V gene TRBV4-1; 7 nucleotides match TRBD1. This CDR3 is 15 amino acids long. CDR1 and CDR2 from the germline V gene are MGHRA and YSYEKL. V was clipped by 4 bases and J by 2 bases; unmatched bases: 4. CDR3 residues: CASSPGQFNTGELFF. The CDR3 DNA reads as TGCGCCAGCAGCCCGGGACAGTTCAACACCGGGGAGCTGTTTTTT.

The chain combines TRBV21-1 with TRBJ1-1. TRBV21-1 is an annotated pseudogene. The CDR3 length is 20 residues. CDR3 in DNA: TGTGCCAGCAGCCAACGCCACTGGCAGGAGGAAACAAGGGACAACACTGAAGCTTTCTTT. As protein: CASSQRHWQEETRDNTEAFF.

This clonotype was seen repeatedly, ten times or more. V and J are TRBV9 and TRBJ2-2; D is possibly TRBD2 (5 bases). There are 13 residues in the CDR3. The germline V gene has CDR1 SGDLS and CDR2 YYNGEE. V was shortened by 0 bases and J by 5 bases, with 5 bases between the two germline ends. For the CDR3, the DNA is TGTGCCAGCAGCGTAGGAGGGACCGGGGAGCTGTTTTTT. As protein: CASSVGGTGELFF.

V gene TRBV12-5 combines with J gene TRBJ2-1; 7 nucleotides match TRBD2. Looked up from germline, CDR1 is LGHNT and CDR2 is FRNRAP. J gave up 0 bases and V 2 bases, and 7 bases lay outside the gene matches. The CDR3 consists of 17 residues. In DNA, the CDR3 is TGTGCTAGTGGTTTGCCCGGGGGGACCAGCTCCTACAATGAGCAGTTCTTC. This codes for CASGLPGGTSSYNEQFF.

Many counts were recorded for this clonotype. CDR3: CASRGSVDTQYF. The CDR3 bases are TGTGCCAGCAGGGGGTCGGTGGATACGCAGTATTTT. This chain connects TRBV2 to TRBJ2-3, with D unclear. V was pared by 6 bases and J by 6 bases, with 10 bases between. Germline V gene lookup returns CDR1 SNHLY and CDR2 FYNNEI. The CDR3 spans 12 residues.

This sequence joins TRBV27 and TRBJ2-7, with D unresolved. Germline V CDR1 and CDR2: MNHEY, SMNVEV (reference sequence). This CDR3 comprises 12 residues. The V end lost 2 bases, the J end lost 5 bases, and 7 bases lay between the germline ends. The CDR3 protein is CASSLGQDEQYV. The CDR3 DNA follows: TGTGCCAGCAGTTTAGGGCAGGACGAGCAGTACGTC.

In its sample, this clonotype was seen many times. The chain is built from TRBV3-1 and TRBJ1-3, with TRBD1 as a possible D gene (5 bases). Germline CDR1 LGHDT, CDR2 YNNKEL (reference sequence). The V end was cut by 0 bases, the J end by 0 bases, with 21 bases between. There are 20 residues in the CDR3. The CDR3 sequence: CASSQEGAHGAGFSGNTIYF. For the CDR3, the DNA is TGTGCCAGCAGCCAAGAAGGGGCGCACGGGGCGGGTTTCTCTGGAAACACCATATATTTT.

The chain couples TRBV6-5 to TRBJ2-2; D ambiguous. CDR1 and CDR2 from the germline V gene are MNHEY and SVGAGI. The length of the CDR3 is 14 residues. V shed 2 bases and J shed 1 base, with 5 bases lying between them. The DNA for the CDR3 is TGTGCCAGCAGTTACATGGAGAACACCGGGGAGCTGTTTTTT. Translated, it gives CASSYMENTGELFF.

This clonotype has at least ten counts. Here the CDR3 DNA reads TGTGCCAGCAGGTACGGGACGAACACTGAAGCTTTCTTT. Translation: CASRYGTNTEAFF. The chain uses TRBV6-6 and TRBJ1-1; D may be TRBD1 (5 bases). The CDR3 sequence is 13 residues long. Germline V gene sequence: CDR1 MNHNY, CDR2 SVGAGI (reference sequence). The V gene lost 6 bases and the J gene lost 1 base, with 9 bases spanning the gap.